This entry features one TCR beta chain sequence. Per the original methods: Nucleated cell number was recorded as an estimate derived from reference gene primer amplification. The repertoire was sequenced with immunoSEQ multiplex PCR; TCRdb's copy has only in-frame clones and lacks some. That table is the source of V, J and clone size, and D and trimming were worked out from the DNA. The sample has over 200,000 clones; about 86% are singletons. In germline, CDR1 is SEHNR, CDR2 FQNEAQ (reference sequence). Trimming pared 1 base from V and 2 bases from J, leaving 7 bases between. The CDR3 is 14 amino acids. The record originates from a study of blood T cell repertoires in COVID-19. Study-wide background: The United States, Italy and Spain provided the acute and convalescent COVID-19 samples. T cells, B-cell-depleted T cells, or PBMCs supplied cDNA or gDNA.

The specimen was peripheral blood. This chain joins TRBV7-9 and TRBJ2-3; D is possibly TRBD1 (5 bases). This clonotype was sampled from a woman in her 30s who had recovered from COVID-19. The CDR3 DNA reads as TGTGCCAGCAGCTTAGGACAGTCCACAGATACGCAGTATTTT. It is translated as CASSLGQSTDTQYF.